The rows below give T cell receptor beta chains drawn from one sample of a study of type 1 regulatory T cells. From the reads, TCRdb called clonotypes with MiXCR, one entry per CDR3 protein. The sample includes some 100,000 distinct CDR3 sequences, roughly 28% of them seen just once. The specimen was CD4+ T cells, either the whole sample or a sorted fraction (not recorded which). These receptors all come from a human donor in good health. Each CDR3 is given with its conserved first and last residue. The D gene is left open where the match is weak. Rows may omit the clone size; those that give it use once, few, many or a size class.

D gene	clone size	V gene	J gene	CDR3 length	CDR3 DNA	CDR3 protein
-	-	TRBV7-9	TRBJ1-3	16	TGTGCCAGCAGCTTAGCATCCGGGACAACTGGAAACACCATATATTTT	CASSLASGTTGNTIYF
TRBD1	-	TRBV20-1	TRBJ2-5	13	TGCAGTGCTAGAGCCGACAGGGCCCAGACCCAGTACTTC	CSARADRAQTQYF
TRBD1	-	TRBV3-1	TRBJ2-2	16	TGTGCCAGCAGCCAATCCCGGACAGGGAACACCGGGGAGCTGTTTTTT	CASSQSRTGNTGELFF
-	-	TRBV9	TRBJ2-3	12	TGTGCCAGCAGCCCCCACACAGATACGCAGTATTTT	CASSPHTDTQYF
TRBD2	few	TRBV7-2	TRBJ2-7	15	TGTGCCAGCAGCTTGACTAGCGACCTCTCCTACGAGCAGTACTTC	CASSLTSDLSYEQYF
-	-	TRBV10-3	TRBJ1-6	15	TGTGCCATCAGCCCTATGGACAGAGATAATTCACCCCTCCACTTT	CAISPMDRDNSPLHF
-	-	TRBV27	TRBJ1-1	13	TGTGCCAGCAGTTTTTGGTTGGGCACTGAAGCTTTCTTT	CASSFWLGTEAFF
-	-	TRBV20-1	TRBJ2-3	13	TGCAGTGCTAGAGAGAGTCCCACAGATACGCAGTATTTT	CSARESPTDTQYF
-	once	TRBV29-1	TRBJ2-2	13	TGCAGCACCGATATAGGCAACACCGGGGAGCTGTTTTTT	CSTDIGNTGELFF
-	-	TRBV20-1	TRBJ1-2	18	TGCAGTGCCCTTCACAAATCCCCGACAGGCCCGCTTAGTTATGGCTACACCTTC	CSALHKSPTGPLSYGYTF
TRBD2	few	TRBV14	TRBJ2-3	16	TGTGCCAGCAGCCCCGTAACTAGCGGGCCAACAGATACGCAGTATTTT	CASSPVTSGPTDTQYF
-	-	TRBV20-1	TRBJ2-7	15	TGCAGTGCTAGAGATCTTCTAGGGAGTACGTACGAGCAGTACTTC	CSARDLLGSTYEQYF
TRBD1	few	TRBV20-1	TRBJ2-7	14	TGCAGTGCTAGTATCGGACAGGGTATCTACGAGCAGTACTTC	CSASIGQGIYEQYF
-	-	TRBV3-1	TRBJ2-2	15	TGTGCCAGCAGCCAACAGGGTACTAGGACCGGGGAGCTGTTTTTT	CASSQQGTRTGELFF
-	-	TRBV28	TRBJ1-2	15	TGTGCCAGCAGCCTGGGAAGCCTTACTAACTATGGCTACACCTTC	CASSLGSLTNYGYTF
-	few	TRBV20-1	TRBJ2-5	15	TGCAGTGCTAGATCTTGGGACGGTGACCAAGAGACCCAGTACTTC	CSARSWDGDQETQYF
TRBD2	few	TRBV5-1	TRBJ2-3	17	TGCGCCAGCAGCGCATCCGGGACTAGCGGTCGCACAGATACGCAGTATTTT	CASSASGTSGRTDTQYF
-	-	TRBV5-1	TRBJ2-5	14	TGCGCCAGCAGCTTGGCGGGACGCGATGAGACCCAGTACTTC	CASSLAGRDETQYF
-	once	TRBV7-2	TRBJ2-5	15	TGTGCCAGCAGCGCTCAACTAGAATCGCGAGAGACCCAGTACTTC	CASSAQLESRETQYF
TRBD2	-	TRBV10-1	TRBJ2-3	18	TGCGCCAGCAGTGCAATCGGGGGGGCGAGACCGGGCACAGATACGCAGTATTTT	CASSAIGGARPGTDTQYF
TRBD2	-	TRBV30	TRBJ2-1	15	TGTGCCTGGAGTCTCCACGCGGGAGGGCGGGGTGAGCAGTTCTTC	CAWSLHAGGRGEQFF
TRBD2	-	TRBV29-1	TRBJ2-3	14	TGCAGCGTTACTCCGGGGGGTAGCACAGATACGCAGTATTTT	CSVTPGGSTDTQYF
-	few	TRBV20-1	TRBJ1-1	9	TGCAGTGCTGGAAGTAAAGCTTTCTTT	CSAGSKAFF
-	-	TRBV7-2	TRBJ1-2	14	TGTGCCAGCAGCTTAGTAATACTAGGGTCCGGCTACACCTTC	CASSLVILGSGYTF
-	-	TRBV20-1	TRBJ2-1	12	TGCAGTGCTAGAGCGGGGGTGGGTGAGCAGTTCTTC	CSARAGVGEQFF
TRBD1	few	TRBV7-2	TRBJ2-7	15	TGTGCCAGCAGCTTACTGTGGGACAGGGTGGACGAGCAGTACTTC	CASSLLWDRVDEQYF
TRBD2	few	TRBV5-1	TRBJ2-7	17	TGCGCCAGCAGCTTAGAGCCTAGCGGGAGCCACTCCTACGAGCAGTACTTC	CASSLEPSGSHSYEQYF
-	-	TRBV13	TRBJ2-7	15	TGTGCCAGCAGCTTAGGCGGGAAGGGTTCCTACGAGCAGTACTTC	CASSLGGKGSYEQYF
-	few	TRBV5-1	TRBJ2-6	14	TGCGCCAGCAGTGGGAGCTCTGGGGCCAACGTCCTGACTTTC	CASSGSSGANVLTF
-	few	TRBV2	TRBJ2-3	13	TGTGCCAGCCGGCCTTTAGGAGGGGATACGCAGTATTTT	CASRPLGGDTQYF
-	few	TRBV5-1	TRBJ2-1	12	TGCGCCAGCCGACAGTTTAACAATGAGCAGTTCTTC	CASRQFNNEQFF
-	few	TRBV11-3	TRBJ1-1	13	TGTGCCAGCAGCAAGGGGGGGAGCACTGAAGCTTTCTTT	CASSKGGSTEAFF
TRBD2	few	TRBV7-6	TRBJ2-1	15	TGTGCCAGCACTCCTAGAGCGGGAGGGGGCAATGAGCAGTTCTTC	CASTPRAGGGNEQFF
-	-	TRBV25-1	TRBJ2-5	12	TGTGCCAGCAGTGTCCAGGGAGAGACCCAGTACTTC	CASSVQGETQYF
TRBD2	-	TRBV7-2	TRBJ2-3	19	TGTGCCAGCAGCAAGTGGGGGGCCGGCAGTAGCGGGAGGACAGATACGCAGTATTTT	CASSKWGAGSSGRTDTQYF
TRBD1	many	TRBV20-1	TRBJ1-2	15	TGCAGTGCTAGATCCGGACAGGGGGCTCTTAAAGGCTACACCTTC	CSARSGQGALKGYTF
-	many	TRBV28	TRBJ2-6	15	TGTGCCAGCAGGAGGCCCCTCTCTGGGGCCAACGTCCTGACTTTC	CASRRPLSGANVLTF
TRBD2	-	TRBV11-2	TRBJ2-1	11	TGTGCCAGCGCGGGAGTCTATGAGCAGTTCTTC	CASAGVYEQFF
-	few	TRBV28	TRBJ2-5	12	TGTGCCATAGAGGGATTTAAAGAGACCCAGTACTTC	CAIEGFKETQYF
-	once	TRBV7-3	TRBJ2-1	15	TGTGCCAGCAGCCCGGGACCCGCCTCCTACAATGAGCAGTTCTTC	CASSPGPASYNEQFF
-	few	TRBV18	TRBJ1-3	13	TGTGCCAGCTCACCGGACTCTGGAAACACCATATATTTT	CASSPDSGNTIYF
-	many	TRBV20-1	TRBJ2-1	15	TGCAGTGCTAGTTGGGGGACACAATCCTACAATGAGCAGTTCTTC	CSASWGTQSYNEQFF
-	few	TRBV29-1	TRBJ2-5	11	TGCAGCGTCTCAGGGGCAGAGACCCAGTACTTC	CSVSGAETQYF
-	-	TRBV29-1	TRBJ1-5	12	TGCAGCGTTGCCAGGGACAATCAGCCCCAGCATTTT	CSVARDNQPQHF
-	few	TRBV7-9	TRBJ1-2	13	TGTGCCAGCAGCTTAGTTGGGAGCTATGGCTACACCTTC	CASSLVGSYGYTF
-	-	TRBV7-2	TRBJ2-5	16	TGTGCCAGCAGCTTAAGGACTAAGCGGAAACAAGAGACCCAGTACTTC	CASSLRTKRKQETQYF
-	many	TRBV5-1	TRBJ2-1	14	TGCGCCAGCAGTAGGGATAACAGAAACAATGAGCAGTTCTTC	CASSRDNRNNEQFF
TRBD2	-	TRBV3-1	TRBJ2-5	15	TGTGCCAGCAGCCCCTGGACTAGCTCTAAAGAGACCCAGTACTTC	CASSPWTSSKETQYF
TRBD2	-	TRBV7-7	TRBJ2-3	14	TGTGCCAGCTCCCCTCCGGGAGGAGGCGATACGCAGTATTTT	CASSPPGGGDTQYF
-	few	TRBV27	TRBJ1-5	16	TGTGCCAGCAGTTTATCGGACAGATATAGCAATCAGCCCCAGCATTTT	CASSLSDRYSNQPQHF
-	few	TRBV7-2	TRBJ2-2	16	TGTGCCAGCAGCCATCCGGGGAGAGGGAACACCGGGGAGCTGTTTTTT	CASSHPGRGNTGELFF
TRBD2	few	TRBV3-1	TRBJ2-1	15	TGTGCCAGCAGCCGTACTAGCGGGGGTTACAATGAGCAGTTCTTC	CASSRTSGGYNEQFF
TRBD2	-	TRBV7-9	TRBJ2-1	15	TGTGCCAGCAGCTTTGGACTAGCGGGAGGGAATGAGCAGTTCTTC	CASSFGLAGGNEQFF